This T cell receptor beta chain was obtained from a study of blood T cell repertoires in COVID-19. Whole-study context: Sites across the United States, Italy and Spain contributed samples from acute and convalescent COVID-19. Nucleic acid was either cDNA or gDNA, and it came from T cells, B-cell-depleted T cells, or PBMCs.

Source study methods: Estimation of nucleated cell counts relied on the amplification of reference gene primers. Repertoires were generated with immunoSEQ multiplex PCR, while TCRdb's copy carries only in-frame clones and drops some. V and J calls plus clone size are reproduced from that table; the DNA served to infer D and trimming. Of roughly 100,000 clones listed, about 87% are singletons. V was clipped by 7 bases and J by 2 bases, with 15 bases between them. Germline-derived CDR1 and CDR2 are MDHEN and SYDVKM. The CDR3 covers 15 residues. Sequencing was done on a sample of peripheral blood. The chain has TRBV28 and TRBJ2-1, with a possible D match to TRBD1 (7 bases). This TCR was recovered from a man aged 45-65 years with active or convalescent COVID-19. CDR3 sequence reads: CASMSGGGAYNEQFF. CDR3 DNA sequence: TGTGCCAGCATGTCCGGAGGGGGCGCCTACAATGAGCAGTTCTTC.